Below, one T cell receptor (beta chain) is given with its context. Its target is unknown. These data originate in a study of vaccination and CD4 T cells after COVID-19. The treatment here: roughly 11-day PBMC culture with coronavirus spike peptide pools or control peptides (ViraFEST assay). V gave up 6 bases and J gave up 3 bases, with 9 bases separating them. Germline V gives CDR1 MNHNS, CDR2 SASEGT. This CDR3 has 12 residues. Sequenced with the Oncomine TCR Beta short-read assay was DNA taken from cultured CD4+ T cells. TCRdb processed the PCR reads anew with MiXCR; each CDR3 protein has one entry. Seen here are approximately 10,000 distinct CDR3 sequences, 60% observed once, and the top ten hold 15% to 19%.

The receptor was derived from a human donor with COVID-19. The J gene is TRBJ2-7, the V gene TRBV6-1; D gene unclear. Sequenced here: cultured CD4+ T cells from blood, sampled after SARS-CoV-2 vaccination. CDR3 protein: CASSPVSYEQYF. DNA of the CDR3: TGTGCCAGCAGCCCCGTTAGCTACGAGCAGTACTTC.